The clone carrying this TCR beta chain was seen only a few times. These data belong to a study of blood T cell repertoires in COVID-19. Overall study context: The analysed material was cDNA or gDNA that came from T cells, B-cell-depleted T cells, or PBMCs.

TCRdb keeps only in-frame clones here, not all; method: immunoSEQ multiplex PCR. Of around 130,000 clones detected, around 84% appear once; the ten largest clones hold 2.4%. This CDR3 comprises 17 residues. Germline CDR1 SGHNT, CDR2 YYREEE (reference sequence). The J segment lost 4 bases and the V segment lost 0 bases, leaving 10 bases of the junction unmatched. The specimen was PBMCs or T cells enriched from blood (not recorded which). V is TRBV5-4 and J is TRBJ1-1, with TRBD1 matching 9 bases. The clonotype comes from a man aged 35-49 years with acute COVID-19. CDR3 in DNA: TGTGCCAGCAGCTTGGAGGATAACAGGGGGCGTGCCACTGAAGCTTTCTTT. Protein sequence: CASSLEDNRGRATEAFF.